Listed below are T cell receptor beta chains from one sample, sequenced in a study of T cells in tumors after PD-1 blockade. The repertoire was sequenced with immunoSEQ multiplex PCR; TCRdb's copy has only in-frame clones and lacks some. The sample lists around 13,000 clones, 63% seen once, with about 25% in the top ten. The sequencing used tumor tissue, collected before anti-PD-1 treatment. Receptors originate from a human donor with cutaneous squamous cell carcinoma. Both conserved end residues are part of each CDR3. The D gene is left open where the match is weak. Clone size is shown for a subset of rows, as once, few, many or a class of expanded clone.

J,V,size,D,CDR3,DNA
TRBJ1-1,TRBV28,NA,NA,CASSLNDLILNTEAFF,TGTGCCAGCAGTTTAAACGATCTGATCCTGAACACTGAAGCTTTCTTT
TRBJ1-5,TRBV12-3/TRBV12-4,NA,NA,CASSLSYQPQHF,TGTGCCAGCAGCTTATCTTATCAGCCCCAGCATTTT
TRBJ2-7,TRBV7-2,NA,TRBD1,CASSLGQGAGEQYF,TGTGCCAGCAGCTTAGGACAGGGGGCCGGAGAGCAGTACTTC
TRBJ2-1,TRBV4-1,NA,TRBD2,CASSHALAGAYNEQFF,TGCGCCAGCAGCCATGCCCTAGCGGGGGCCTACAATGAGCAGTTCTTC
TRBJ1-1,TRBV30,few,NA,CAWSVFGNTEAFF,TGTGCCTGGAGTGTATTTGGGAACACTGAAGCTTTCTTT
TRBJ2-3,TRBV5-4,NA,TRBD1,CASSPQHRGGTDTQYF,TGTGCCAGCAGCCCACAGCACAGGGGAGGCACAGATACGCAGTATTTT
TRBJ1-5,TRBV6-4,NA,NA,CASSEGDNQPQHF,TGTGCCAGCAGTGAGGGGGACAATCAGCCCCAGCATTTT
TRBJ2-3,TRBV19,few,NA,CASSIAGAGADTQYF,TGTGCCAGTAGTATAGCCGGGGCTGGAGCAGATACGCAGTATTTT
TRBJ1-1,TRBV19,NA,NA,CASSIRVENTEAFF,TGTGCCAGTAGTATAAGGGTGGAGAACACTGAAGCTTTCTTT
TRBJ2-5,TRBV27,NA,NA,CASRTVDRRETQYF,TGTGCCAGCAGGACGGTGGATCGGAGAGAGACCCAGTACTTC
TRBJ2-7,TRBV7-2,NA,TRBD1,CASRTGANSYEQYF,TGTGCCAGCAGAACAGGGGCTAACTCCTACGAGCAGTACTTC
TRBJ1-2,TRBV5-1,NA,NA,CASSLDTRNYGYTF,TGCGCCAGCAGCTTGGATACAAGGAACTATGGCTACACCTTC
TRBJ2-1,TRBV7-8,few,TRBD2,CASSSHLSGGFYNEQFF,TGTGCCAGCAGTTCCCACCTTAGCGGGGGATTCTACAATGAGCAGTTCTTC
TRBJ1-2,TRBV7-8,NA,NA,CASSSTPGIVYGYTF,TGTGCCAGCAGCTCCACCCCAGGGATAGTCTATGGCTACACCTTC
TRBJ1-4,TRBV18,medium-sized,NA,CASSPPAGLHEKLFF,TGTGCCAGCTCACCACCGGCGGGGTTGCATGAAAAACTGTTTTTT
TRBJ2-7,TRBV7-2,NA,NA,CASSPTPGNHEQYF,TGTGCCAGCAGCCCTACTCCGGGCAACCACGAGCAGTACTTC
TRBJ2-3,TRBV6-4,NA,TRBD2,CASSDSSGGSTDTQYF,TGTGCCAGCAGTGACTCTAGCGGGGGTAGCACAGATACGCAGTATTTT
TRBJ2-6,TRBV28,NA,TRBD1,CASSLGTALGGANVLTF,TGTGCCAGCAGTTTAGGGACAGCCCTCGGTGGGGCCAACGTCCTGACTTTC
TRBJ2-5,TRBV10-3,NA,TRBD1,CAIGGQGRETQYF,TGTGCCATCGGAGGACAGGGAAGGGAGACCCAGTACTTC
TRBJ2-7,TRBV27,NA,TRBD2,CASSLRGRSSGGWEQYF,TGTGCCAGCAGTTTAAGAGGTCGGTCTAGCGGGGGGTGGGAGCAGTACTTC
TRBJ1-1,TRBV30,NA,NA,CAWSLRMNTEAFF,TGTGCCTGGAGTCTGAGAATGAACACTGAAGCTTTCTTT
TRBJ2-2,TRBV3-1/TRBV3-2,once,NA,CASSYSPTGELFF,TGTGCCAGCAGCTACTCCCCCACCGGGGAGCTGTTTTTT
TRBJ2-1,TRBV5-1,once,NA,CASSQGSTNEQFF,TGCGCCAGCAGTCAGGGATCTACAAATGAGCAGTTCTTC